This paragraph reports one T cell receptor (beta chain). Its antigen remains unidentified. No clone much larger than this one lies a single base away; base qualities are absent. Reading the label with the study, this specimen's time point is: cells obtained before transplantation from donor or recipient. CD3+CD4+ and CD3+CD8+ populations were FACS-sorted from unstimulated pre-transplant donor and recipient cells taken from spleen or lymph nodes. This specimen belongs to a study of graft-versus-host responses after intestinal transplantation (dated by TCRdb to the early 2020s). Regarding the study in general: The transplants that recipients got were multivisceral, liver-intestinal, or isolated intestinal. Rather than going through the commercial service, samples from three later patients were sequenced in-house on an Illumina MiSeq and processed with MiXCR. The cohort enrolled around 25 intestinal transplant recipients including one retransplant, and a few patients lacking pretransplant specimens were excluded. Donor T cell macrochimerism was defined as a peak of at least 4% donor T cells among recipient peripheral blood mononuclear cells. All recipients received anti-thymocyte globulin induction followed by maintenance tacrolimus and steroids for about three years. To identify alloreactive clones, pre-transplant mixed lymphocyte reaction products were sequenced and then compared with unstimulated pre-transplant donor and recipient T cells. Bulk TCR-beta CDR3 sequencing was used to track graft-versus-host and host-versus-graft alloreactive T cell clones in the graft, circulation and bone marrow after intestinal transplantation.

Preparation of the library involved the immunoSEQ multiplex PCR assay. In most patients, genomic DNA was isolated using the Qiagen DNeasy Blood and Tissue Kit and sent frozen to Adaptive Biotechnologies for TCR sequencing. For most patients, genomic DNA was subjected to high-throughput TCR-beta CDR3 sequencing by Adaptive Biotechnologies. In the authors' own workflow: Adaptive's ImmunoSEQ software supplied the TCR sequencing data for more than 15 patients, while MiXCR and VDJtools were used to process a few other patients. To correct CD4 versus CD8 sorting errors, sequences present in both subsets at a frequency ratio below 5:1 were removed. CDR3 nucleotide sequences shared between donor and recipient were removed because their origin could not be assigned. To be classed as alloreactive, a clone needed at least 2-fold expansion over unstimulated cells and a minimum CFSE-low frequency of 0.002% (template counts) or 0.001% (read counts). Mappable clones were those detected in sequenced pre-transplant spleen, lymph node, or MLR CFSE-low populations of the donor or recipient. The cumulative frequency of alloreactive clones was calculated as a percentage of all sequences, weighted by copy number. Sourced from immuneACCESS, this table was stored by TCRdb with only in-frame sequences that have V and J called. A share of the clones is absent; for the studies checked, an unresolved V gene accounts for under half, and the remainder has no known explanation. For V, J and clone size, that table is used; D and trimming come from the DNA. In all, the sample holds roughly 120,000 clones, and 93% of those were seen once. The ten top clones hold roughly 0.5% of the sample.

V ends up 0 bases short and J 2 bases short, with an unmatched junction base count of 10. CDR1 and CDR2, per the germline V gene, are SGHRS and YFSETQ. The CDR3, from cysteine to phenylalanine, totals 17 residues. The kept DNA is CDR3 alone, 51 bases in frame from the first base. On the study overall, not on this receptor specifically: GvH clones were found in recipient bone marrow, and some of the GvH clones appeared earlier in ileal mucosa or blood, which is consistent with an intestinal mucosal origin. Patients with donor T cell macrochimerism had high GvH to HvG T cell clonal ratios in their allografts. Conclusions were limited by the relatively low number and heterogeneity of intestinal transplant patients. Early after transplant, declines in HvG clones were associated with peak levels of circulating GvH clones.

The source was unstimulated CD8+ T cells sorted from spleen or lymph node cells, collected before intestinal transplant. The sequence came from a human donor who received an intestinal transplant. In this chain, TRBV5-1 is recombined with TRBJ1-2; 7 central bases correspond to TRBD1. The CDR3 protein is CASSLGPEGGTNYGYTF. The nucleotide sequence is TGCGCCAGCAGCTTGGGCCCGGAAGGGGGCACCAACTATGGCTACACCTTC.